This T cell receptor beta chain was found in a study of CXCR3-negative and CXCR3-positive naive CD8 T cells. Of note for this clonotype: Its target is not known.

The CDR3 is made up of 13 amino acids. The method, 5' RACE with UMI labels, was used to prepare the TRB cDNA libraries. TCRdb derives one entry per CDR3 protein from the 5' RACE reads, leaving out DNA. The sample holds roughly 100,000 distinct CDR3 sequences. Study conclusions and caveats: Diversity was high in both naive subsets and much lower in memory cells. Naive cells, whether CXCR3-negative or CXCR3-positive, had similar TRBV-TRBJ usage, while memory cells differed.

The source material was naive CXCR3- CD8+ T cells from blood. Subset in this sample: CD45RO-CCR7+CD27+CD95- naive CD8+ T cells lacking CXCR3 (TNR3-). The chain uses TRBV12-3 or TRBV12-4 and TRBJ2-7; checking the TCRdb D call of TRBD1 is not possible without DNA. The receptor was isolated from a human donor in good health. Some clones in this sample may be carry-over from other donors' samples. This chain's CDR3 is CASSLGVGYEQYF.